A single T cell receptor (beta chain) is shown here with its context. The antigen is not known. These data belong to a study of CXCR3-negative and CXCR3-positive naive CD8 T cells. Findings of the study overall: CXCR3-positive naive cells carried more hydrophobic TRB CDR3s than CXCR3-negative ones.

Each TRB cDNA library was prepared by 5' RACE (with UMI labels). TCRdb reprocessed the 5' RACE reads, with one entry per CDR3 protein and no DNA. The sample table sets out roughly 86,000 distinct CDR3 sequences. This CDR3 has 14 amino acids. The source material was naive CXCR3- CD8+ T cells from blood. Subset meaning: CD45RO-CCR7+CD27+CD95- naive CD8+ T cells lacking CXCR3 (TNR3-). The chain employs TRBV12-3 or TRBV12-4 and TRBJ2-5; TCRdb's D gene call, TRBD1, goes unchecked for lack of DNA. The clonotype comes from a human donor in good health. Some clones in this sample may be carry-over from other donors' samples. CDR3: CASSLRPTHGTQYF.